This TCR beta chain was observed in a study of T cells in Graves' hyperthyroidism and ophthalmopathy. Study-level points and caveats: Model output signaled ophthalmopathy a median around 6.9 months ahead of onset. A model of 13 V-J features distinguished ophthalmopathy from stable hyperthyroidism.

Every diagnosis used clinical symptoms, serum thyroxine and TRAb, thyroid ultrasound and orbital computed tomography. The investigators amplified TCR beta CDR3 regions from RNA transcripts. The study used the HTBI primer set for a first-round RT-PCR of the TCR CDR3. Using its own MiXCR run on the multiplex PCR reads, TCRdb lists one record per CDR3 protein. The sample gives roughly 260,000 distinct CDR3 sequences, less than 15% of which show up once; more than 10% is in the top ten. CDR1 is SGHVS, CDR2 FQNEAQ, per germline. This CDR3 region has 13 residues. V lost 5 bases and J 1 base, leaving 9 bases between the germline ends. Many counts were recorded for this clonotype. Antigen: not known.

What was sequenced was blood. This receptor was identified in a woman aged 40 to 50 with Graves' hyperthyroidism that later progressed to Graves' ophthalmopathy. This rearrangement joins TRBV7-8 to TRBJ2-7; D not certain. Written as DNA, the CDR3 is TGTGCCAGCAGCACGGGCCGGTCCTACGAGCAGTACTTC. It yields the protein CASSTGRSYEQYF.